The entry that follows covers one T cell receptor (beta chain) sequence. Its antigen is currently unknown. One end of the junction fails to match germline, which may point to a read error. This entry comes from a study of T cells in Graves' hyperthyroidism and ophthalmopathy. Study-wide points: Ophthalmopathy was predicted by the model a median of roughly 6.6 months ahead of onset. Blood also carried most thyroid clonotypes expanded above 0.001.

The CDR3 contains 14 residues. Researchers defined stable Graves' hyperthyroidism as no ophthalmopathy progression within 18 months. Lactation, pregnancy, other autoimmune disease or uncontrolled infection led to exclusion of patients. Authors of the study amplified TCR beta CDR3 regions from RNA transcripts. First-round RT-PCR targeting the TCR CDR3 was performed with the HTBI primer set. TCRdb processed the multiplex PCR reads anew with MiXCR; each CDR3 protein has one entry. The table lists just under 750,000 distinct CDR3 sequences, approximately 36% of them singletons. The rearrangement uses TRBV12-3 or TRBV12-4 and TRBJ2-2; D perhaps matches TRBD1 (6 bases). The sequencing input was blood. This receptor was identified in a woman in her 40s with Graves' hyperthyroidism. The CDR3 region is CASSLAGAYNEQFF. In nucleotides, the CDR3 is TGTGCCAGCAGTTTAGCGGGGGCTTACAATGAGCAGTTTTTT.